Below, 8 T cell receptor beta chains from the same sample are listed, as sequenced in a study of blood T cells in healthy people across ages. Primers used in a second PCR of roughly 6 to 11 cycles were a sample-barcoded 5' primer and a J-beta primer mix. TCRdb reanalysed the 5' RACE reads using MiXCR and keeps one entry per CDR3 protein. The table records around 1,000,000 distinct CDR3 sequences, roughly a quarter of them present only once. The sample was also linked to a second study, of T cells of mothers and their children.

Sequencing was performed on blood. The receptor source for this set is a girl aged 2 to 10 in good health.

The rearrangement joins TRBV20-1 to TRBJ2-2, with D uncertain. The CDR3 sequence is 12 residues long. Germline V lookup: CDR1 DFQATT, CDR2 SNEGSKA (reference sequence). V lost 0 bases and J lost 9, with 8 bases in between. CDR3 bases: TGCAGTGCTAGAGATCGAGACAGGGAGCTGTTTTTT. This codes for CSARDRDRELFF.

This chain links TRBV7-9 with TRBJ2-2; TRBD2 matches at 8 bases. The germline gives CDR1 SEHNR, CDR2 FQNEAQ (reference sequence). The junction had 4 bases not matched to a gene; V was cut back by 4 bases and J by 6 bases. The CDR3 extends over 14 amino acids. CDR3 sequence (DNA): TGTGCCAGCAGCTCCCCGGGGGGGCCCGGGGAGCTGTTTTTT. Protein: CASSSPGGPGELFF.

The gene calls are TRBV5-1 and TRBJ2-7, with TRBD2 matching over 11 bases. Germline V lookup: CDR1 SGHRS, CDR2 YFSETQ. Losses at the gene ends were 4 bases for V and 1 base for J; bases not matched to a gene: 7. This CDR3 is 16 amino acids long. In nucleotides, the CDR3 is TGCGCCAGCAGCCCGCGGACTAGCGGGTTATCCTACGAGCAGTACTTC. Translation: CASSPRTSGLSYEQYF.

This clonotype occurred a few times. DNA of the CDR3: TGCAGCGTTTTGCTTAGGACCCTCTCCTACGAGCAGTACTTC. Translation gives CSVLLRTLSYEQYF. This chain joins TRBV29-1 and TRBJ2-5; D gene ambiguous. Gene TRBJ2-7 matches the end of the DNA better, so the J call may be wrong. Germline CDR1 SQVTM, CDR2 ANQGSEA. The CDR3 has 14 residues.

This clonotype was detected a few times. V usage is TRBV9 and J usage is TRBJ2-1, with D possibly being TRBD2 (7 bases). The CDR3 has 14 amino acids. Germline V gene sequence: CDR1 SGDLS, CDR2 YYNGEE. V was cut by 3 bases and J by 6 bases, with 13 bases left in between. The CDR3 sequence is CASSAGGGANEQFF. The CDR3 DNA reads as TGTGCCAGCAGCGCAGGTGGGGGGGCCAATGAGCAGTTCTTC.

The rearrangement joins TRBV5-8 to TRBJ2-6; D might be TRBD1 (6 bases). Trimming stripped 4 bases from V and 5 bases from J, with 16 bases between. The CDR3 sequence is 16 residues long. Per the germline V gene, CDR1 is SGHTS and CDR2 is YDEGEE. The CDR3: CASSLTTGSWANVLTF. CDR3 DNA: TGTGCCAGCAGCCTTACCACAGGGTCTTGGGCCAACGTCCTGACTTTC.

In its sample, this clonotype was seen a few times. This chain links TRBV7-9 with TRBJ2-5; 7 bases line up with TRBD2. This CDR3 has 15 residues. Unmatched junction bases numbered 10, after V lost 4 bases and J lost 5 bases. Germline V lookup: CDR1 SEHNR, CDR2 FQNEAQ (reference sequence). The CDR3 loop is CASSSFERDGETQYF. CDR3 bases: TGTGCCAGCAGCTCCTTCGAGCGGGATGGGGAGACCCAGTACTTC.

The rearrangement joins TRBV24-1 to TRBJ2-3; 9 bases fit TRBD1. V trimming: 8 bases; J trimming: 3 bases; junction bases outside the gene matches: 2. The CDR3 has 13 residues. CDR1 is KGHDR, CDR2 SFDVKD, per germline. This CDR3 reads CATTGQGTDTQYF. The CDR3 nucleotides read TGTGCCACCACGGGACAGGGTACAGATACGCAGTATTTT.